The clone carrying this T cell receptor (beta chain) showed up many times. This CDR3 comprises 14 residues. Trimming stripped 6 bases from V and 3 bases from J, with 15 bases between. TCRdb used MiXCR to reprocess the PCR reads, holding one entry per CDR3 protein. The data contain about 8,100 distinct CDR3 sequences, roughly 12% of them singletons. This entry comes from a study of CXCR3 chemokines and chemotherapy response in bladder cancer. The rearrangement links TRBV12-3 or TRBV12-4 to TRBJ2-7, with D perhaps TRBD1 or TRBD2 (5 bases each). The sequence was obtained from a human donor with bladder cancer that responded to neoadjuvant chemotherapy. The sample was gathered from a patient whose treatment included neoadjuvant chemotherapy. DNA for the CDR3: TGTGCCAGCAGGTCGCGGGCAGGGATCTACGAGCAGTACTTC. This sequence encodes CASRSRAGIYEQYF.